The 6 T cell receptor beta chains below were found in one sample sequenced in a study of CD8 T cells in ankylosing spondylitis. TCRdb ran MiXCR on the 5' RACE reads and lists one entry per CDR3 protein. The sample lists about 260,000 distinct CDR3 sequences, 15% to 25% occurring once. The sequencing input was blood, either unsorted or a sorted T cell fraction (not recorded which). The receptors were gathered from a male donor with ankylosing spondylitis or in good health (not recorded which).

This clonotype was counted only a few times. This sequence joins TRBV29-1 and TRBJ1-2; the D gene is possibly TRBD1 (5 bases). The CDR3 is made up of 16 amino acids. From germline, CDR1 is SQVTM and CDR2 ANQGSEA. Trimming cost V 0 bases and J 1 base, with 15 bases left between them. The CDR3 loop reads CSVEESRTTGNYGYTF. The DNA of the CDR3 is TGCAGCGTTGAAGAGTCGAGGACAACCGGTAACTATGGCTACACCTTC.

The CDR3 DNA sequence: TGCAGCGTTGAAGAGGGGGCCATATATTTT. As protein: CSVEEGAIYF. The chain joins TRBV29-1 to TRBJ1-3; D is possibly TRBD1 (5 bases). V shed 0 bases and J shed 11 bases, with 5 bases lying between them. The CDR3 is 10 amino acids. Germline V gene lookup returns CDR1 SQVTM and CDR2 ANQGSEA.

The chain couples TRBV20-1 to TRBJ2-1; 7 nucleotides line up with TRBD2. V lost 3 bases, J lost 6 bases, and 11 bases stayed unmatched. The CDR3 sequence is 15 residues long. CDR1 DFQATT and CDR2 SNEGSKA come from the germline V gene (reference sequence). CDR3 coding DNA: TGCAGTGCTAGGTGGGGCGGGAGCATTGTCAATGAGCAGTTCTTC. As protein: CSARWGGSIVNEQFF.

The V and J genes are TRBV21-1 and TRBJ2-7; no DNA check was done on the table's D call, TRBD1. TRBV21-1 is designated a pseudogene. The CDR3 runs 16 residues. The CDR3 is CASSKVGQGGSYEQYV. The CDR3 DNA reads TGTGCCAGCAGCAAAGTCGGGCAGGGAGGAAGCTACGAGCAGTACGTC.

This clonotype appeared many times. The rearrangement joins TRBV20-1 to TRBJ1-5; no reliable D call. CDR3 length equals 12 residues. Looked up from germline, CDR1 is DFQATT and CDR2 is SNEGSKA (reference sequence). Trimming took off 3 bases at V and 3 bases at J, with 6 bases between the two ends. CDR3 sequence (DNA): TGCAGTGCTAGTAGGGTCAATCAGCCCCAGCATTTT. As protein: CSASRVNQPQHF.

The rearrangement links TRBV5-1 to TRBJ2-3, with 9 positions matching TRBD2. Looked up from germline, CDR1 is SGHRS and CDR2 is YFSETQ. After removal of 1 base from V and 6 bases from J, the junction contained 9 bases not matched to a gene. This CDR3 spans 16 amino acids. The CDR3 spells CASSLSGVAGVDTQYF. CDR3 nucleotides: TGCGCCAGCAGCTTGTCAGGGGTAGCGGGGGTTGATACGCAGTATTTT.